The 21 T cell receptor beta chains given below trace back to one sample, sequenced in a study of chemoradiotherapy in HPV16-positive cancers. This table comes from immunoSEQ multiplex PCR, and its TCRdb copy is limited to in-frame clones, with some not included. In the table there are under 10,000 clones, roughly 89% of which are singletons. The sequenced sample was blood, obtained from a patient who underwent chemoradiotherapy. The receptors originated from a human donor with HPV-associated anogenital cancer.

The chain carries TRBV6-1 and TRBJ2-3, with 11 bases that match TRBD2. CDR3 length equals 15 residues. Germline V gene lookup returns CDR1 MNHNS and CDR2 SASEGT. V dropped 3 bases and J dropped 5; count of bases not matched to a gene: 4. CDR3 loop: CASSEYGTSGDTQYF. DNA of the CDR3: TGTGCCAGCAGTGAGTACGGGACTAGCGGAGATACGCAGTATTTT.

The rearrangement links TRBV12-5 to TRBJ2-2; 9 bases align to TRBD1. The length of the CDR3 is 14 residues. Germline CDR1 and CDR2: LGHNT and FRNRAP. Trimming at V came to 1 base and at J to 9 bases, leaving 3 bases not matched to a gene. DNA for the CDR3: TGTGCTAGTGGTTTGGGGGGACAGGGCCGGGAGCTGTTTTTT. It codes for CASGLGGQGRELFF.

The chain carries TRBV19 and TRBJ1-2; possibly TRBD1 for D (6 bases). Trimming cost V 3 bases and J 2 bases, with 10 bases left between them. CDR3 length: 14 amino acids. Germline V lookup: CDR1 LNHDA, CDR2 SQIVND (reference sequence). CDR3 in amino acids: CASSITGGNYGYTF. The CDR3 region has the DNA TGTGCCAGTAGTATCACTGGGGGCAACTATGGCTACACCTTC.

The chain employs TRBV7-2 and TRBJ1-1; the D is unclear. The CDR3 extends over 15 amino acids. V lost 2 bases, J lost 0 bases, and 10 bases lay in between. Germline V lookup: CDR1 SGHTA, CDR2 FQGNSA. The CDR3 here is CASSLFISLNTEAFF. CDR3 nucleotides: TGTGCCAGCAGCTTATTTATCTCTCTGAACACTGAAGCTTTCTTT.

The V call is TRBV27, the J call TRBJ1-2; perhaps TRBD1 as D (5 bases). V lost 5 bases, J lost 4 bases, and 11 bases lay in between. The CDR3 totals 13 residues. Germline V lookup: CDR1 MNHEY, CDR2 SMNVEV (reference sequence). The CDR3 region is CASSPTAVYGYTF. CDR3 sequence (DNA): TGTGCCAGCAGTCCGACAGCAGTCTATGGCTACACCTTC.

This rearrangement joins TRBV5-1 to TRBJ2-1; 8 positions match TRBD2. Per the germline V gene, CDR1 is SGHRS and CDR2 is YFSETQ. The CDR3 is 15 amino acids. Trimming at V came to 4 bases and at J to 4 bases, leaving 7 bases not matched to a gene. CDR3 protein: CASSQSGGLYNEQFF. The DNA for the CDR3 is TGCGCCAGCAGCCAAAGCGGGGGCCTTTACAATGAGCAGTTCTTC.

The chain joins TRBV4-2 to TRBJ1-4; 8 nucleotides agree with TRBD1. This CDR3 has 14 residues. The germline gives CDR1 LGHNA, CDR2 YNFKEQ. The trim removed 3 bases at V and 7 bases at J, leaving 4 bases unmatched. CDR3 nucleotides: TGTGCCAGCAGCCAGGACAGGGTGTTTGAAAAACTGTTTTTT. It translates to CASSQDRVFEKLFF.

The chain carries TRBV29-1 and TRBJ2-1; 8 bases align to TRBD2. V shed 5 bases and J 7 bases; nucleotides not matched to a gene: 16. The CDR3 sequence is 16 residues long. Germline assignment: CDR1 SQVTM and CDR2 ANQGSEA. CDR3 residues: CSVPSRAGGLLNEQFF. The CDR3 region has the DNA TGCAGCGTTCCCAGCAGGGCGGGAGGCTTATTAAATGAGCAGTTCTTC.

The chain uses TRBV30 and TRBJ1-1, with 9 bases identical to TRBD1. The CDR3 sequence is 15 residues long. The V gene's germline CDR1 is GTSNPN and CDR2 SVGIG (reference sequence). V lost 4 bases to trimming and J lost 0 bases; unmatched junction nucleotides: 6. The CDR3, as DNA: TGTGCCTGGACTCGACAGGGGGGGCTGAACACTGAAGCTTTCTTT. This codes for CAWTRQGGLNTEAFF.

The rearrangement links TRBV19 to TRBJ2-3; TRBD1 matches 9 bases. V was clipped by 6 bases and J by 6 bases; unmatched bases: 13. The CDR3 is made up of 16 amino acids. CDR1 is LNHDA and CDR2 is SQIVND in the germline V gene (reference sequence). DNA for the CDR3: TGTGCCAGTAGAACAGGGGGCGCGTGGGTGGACGATACGCAGTATTTT. It specifies CASRTGGAWVDDTQYF.

The chain links TRBV5-1 to TRBJ2-5; D may be TRBD1 (5 bases). The J call could be wrong; TRBJ2-7 is a better fit for the DNA end. Per germline, CDR1 SGHRS and CDR2 YFSETQ. The CDR3 covers 13 residues. CDR3 nucleotides: TGCGCCAGCAGCCCCCAGGGTTCCTACGAGCAGTACTTC. It yields the protein CASSPQGSYEQYF.

This clone was counted once. This sequence joins TRBV5-6 and TRBJ2-3; D is undetermined. This CDR3 has 13 residues. The germline V gene encodes CDR1 SGHDT and CDR2 YYEEEE. Trimming pared 3 bases from V and 5 bases from J, leaving 10 bases between. CDR3 residues: CASSSLGVDTQYF. The CDR3 DNA sequence: TGTGCCAGCAGCTCCTTAGGTGTAGATACGCAGTATTTT.

The chain links TRBV19 to TRBJ2-7; unclear D gene. This CDR3 is built from 13 residues. Per the germline V gene, CDR1 is LNHDA and CDR2 is SQIVND (reference sequence). V lost 11 bases and J lost 0, with 14 bases in between. The CDR3 spells CACTKTVSYEQYF. In nucleotides, the CDR3 is TGTGCCTGTACCAAAACAGTCTCCTACGAGCAGTACTTC.

The chain has TRBV4-1 and TRBJ2-7; D might be TRBD1 (5 bases). Trimming removed 5 bases from V and 5 bases from J, with 22 bases in between. This CDR3 has 16 amino acids. Germline-derived CDR1 and CDR2 are MGHRA and YSYEKL. The CDR3 loop reads CASSTLGPGKVHEQYF. The CDR3 bases are TGCGCCAGCAGCACCCTAGGGCCAGGGAAGGTCCACGAGCAGTACTTC.

V gene TRBV5-1 combines with J gene TRBJ2-5; D may be TRBD1 (5 bases). The length of the CDR3 is 12 residues. From germline, CDR1 is SGHRS and CDR2 YFSETQ. The V end was cut by 3 bases, the J end by 11 bases, with 14 bases between. The CDR3 loop is CASSSDIIEQYF. The CDR3 DNA sequence: TGCGCCAGCAGCTCGGACATTATTGAGCAGTACTTC.

The chain couples TRBV7-9 to TRBJ1-2; 9 nucleotides line up with TRBD1. The J segment lost 4 bases and the V segment lost 5 bases, leaving 8 bases of the junction unmatched. The CDR3 contains 15 residues. CDR1 SEHNR and CDR2 FQNEAQ come from the germline V gene (reference sequence). CDR3 protein: CASSGGGTGFYGYTF. In DNA, the CDR3 is TGTGCCAGCAGCGGAGGGGGGACAGGGTTCTATGGCTACACCTTC.

This chain uses TRBV6-6 with TRBJ1-1; D ambiguous. CDR3 length: 13 amino acids. Trimming cost V 2 bases and J 0 bases, with 4 bases left between them. Germline CDR1 MNHNY, CDR2 SVGAGI (reference sequence). The CDR3 is CASSYVVNTEAFF. The CDR3, as DNA: TGTGCCAGCAGTTACGTCGTGAACACTGAAGCTTTCTTT.

This clone was counted only a few times. The rearrangement joins TRBV30 to TRBJ1-2, with TRBD1 as a possible D gene (6 bases). This CDR3 contains 12 residues. With 4 bases removed from V and 4 bases from J, the gap between germline ends came to 10 bases. CDR1 is GTSNPN and CDR2 is SVGIG in the germline V gene (reference sequence). The CDR3 sequence: CAWTRGSYGYTF. Written as DNA, the CDR3 is TGTGCCTGGACGAGGGGGAGCTATGGCTACACCTTC.

The gene calls are TRBV11-2 and TRBJ1-1; 9 bases map to TRBD1. Germline-derived CDR1 and CDR2 are SGHAT and FQNNGV. Trimming cost V 5 bases and J 1 base; bases outside gene matches: 17. This CDR3 region has 19 residues. This chain's CDR3 is CASSKESGTGFLSNTEAFF. The DNA of the CDR3 is TGTGCCAGCAGCAAAGAAAGTGGGACAGGGTTTTTGTCGAACACTGAAGCTTTCTTT.

On this clone itself: The junction shows a germline mismatch at one end, possibly a read error. The chain recombines TRBV2 with TRBJ2-7, with a tentative D call TRBD2 (6 bases). The CDR3 contains 11 residues. The germline V gene has CDR1 SNHLY and CDR2 FYNNEI. CDR3 in DNA: TGTGCCAGCAAAATGGGACTCCACGCTGACTTC. Amino acids: CASKMGLHADF.

V is TRBV11-2 and J is TRBJ2-3; 8 nucleotides line up with TRBD2. Germline values: CDR1 SGHAT, CDR2 FQNNGV. Trimming took 6 bases from V and 2 from J; bases not matched to a gene: 7. This CDR3 has 15 residues. CDR3 in amino acids: CASRPIAGSTDTQYF. For the CDR3, the DNA is TGTGCCAGCAGGCCCATAGCGGGGTCCACAGATACGCAGTATTTT.